What follows are 2 T cell receptor beta chains derived from one specimen sequenced in a study of cytomegalovirus exposure and HLA in healthy donors. The PCR contained 60 Vbeta and 13 Jbeta primers. Sequencing used immunoSEQ multiplex PCR; TCRdb keeps in-frame clones, though not all of them. The clone table shows approximately 52,000 clones, with the ten largest holding over 9%. The specimen was PBMCs. The source of these receptors is a woman aged 55-70 years in good health and CMV-seropositive.

The genes are TRBV10-3 and TRBJ2-5; 11 nucleotides line up with TRBD2. The V segment lost 6 bases and the J segment 5 bases; nucleotides outside the gene matches: 5. This CDR3 is 14 amino acids long. Germline V lookup: CDR1 ENHRY, CDR2 SYGVKD. The CDR3 DNA reads as TGTGCCATCAGGGACCTAGCGGGGGGTGAGACCCAGTACTTC. Translated, it gives CAIRDLAGGETQYF.

This chain joins TRBV19 and TRBJ1-5; D perhaps matches TRBD1 (6 bases). From germline, CDR1 is LNHDA and CDR2 SQIVND (reference sequence). This CDR3 has 13 residues. V gave up 5 bases and J gave up 5 bases, with 10 bases separating them. In nucleotides, the CDR3 is TGTGCCAGTAGTGAGGACAGCGATCAGCCCCAGCATTTT. Its protein is CASSEDSDQPQHF.